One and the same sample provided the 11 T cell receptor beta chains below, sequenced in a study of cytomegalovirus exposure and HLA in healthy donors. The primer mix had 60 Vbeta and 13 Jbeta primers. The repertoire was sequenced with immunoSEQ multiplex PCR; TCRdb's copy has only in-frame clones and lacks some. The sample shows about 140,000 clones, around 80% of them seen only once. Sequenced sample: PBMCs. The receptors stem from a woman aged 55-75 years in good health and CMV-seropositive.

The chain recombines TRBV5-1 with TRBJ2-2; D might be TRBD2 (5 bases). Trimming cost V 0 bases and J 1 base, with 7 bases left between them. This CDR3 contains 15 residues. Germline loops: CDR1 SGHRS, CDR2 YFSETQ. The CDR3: CASSLAAGNTGELFF. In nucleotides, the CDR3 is TGCGCCAGCAGCTTGGCCGCGGGGAACACCGGGGAGCTGTTTTTT.

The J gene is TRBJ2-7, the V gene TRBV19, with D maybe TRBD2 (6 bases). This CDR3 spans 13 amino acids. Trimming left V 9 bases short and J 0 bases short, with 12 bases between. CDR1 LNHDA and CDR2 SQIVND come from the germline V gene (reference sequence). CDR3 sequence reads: CASTAEGSYEQYF. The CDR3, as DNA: TGTGCCAGCACTGCGGAGGGCTCCTACGAGCAGTACTTC. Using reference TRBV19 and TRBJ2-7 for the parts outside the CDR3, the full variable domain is DGGITQSPKYLFRKEGQNVTLSCEQNLNHDAMYWYRQDPGQGLRLIYYSQIVNDFQKGDIAEGYSVSREKKESFPLTVTSAQKNPTAFYLCASTAEGSYEQYFGPGTRLTVT.

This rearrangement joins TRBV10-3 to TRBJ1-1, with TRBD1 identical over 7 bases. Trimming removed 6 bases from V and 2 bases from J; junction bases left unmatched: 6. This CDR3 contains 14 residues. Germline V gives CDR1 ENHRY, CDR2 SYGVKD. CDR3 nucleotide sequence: TGTGCCATCAGCATGACAGGGTACAACACTGAAGCTTTCTTT. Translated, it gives CAISMTGYNTEAFF.

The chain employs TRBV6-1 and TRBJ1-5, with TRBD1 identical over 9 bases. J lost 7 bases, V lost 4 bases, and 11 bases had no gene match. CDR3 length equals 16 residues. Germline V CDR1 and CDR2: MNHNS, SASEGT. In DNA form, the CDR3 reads TGTGCCAGCAGTGCGGGACAGGGACCATTGGGGCAGCCCCAGCATTTT. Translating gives CASSAGQGPLGQPQHF.

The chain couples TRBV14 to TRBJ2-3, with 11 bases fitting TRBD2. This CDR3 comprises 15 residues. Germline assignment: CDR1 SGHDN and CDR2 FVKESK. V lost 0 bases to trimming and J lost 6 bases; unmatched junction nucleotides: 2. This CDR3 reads CASSQELAGADTQYF. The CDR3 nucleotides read TGTGCCAGCAGCCAAGAACTAGCGGGAGCGGATACGCAGTATTTT.

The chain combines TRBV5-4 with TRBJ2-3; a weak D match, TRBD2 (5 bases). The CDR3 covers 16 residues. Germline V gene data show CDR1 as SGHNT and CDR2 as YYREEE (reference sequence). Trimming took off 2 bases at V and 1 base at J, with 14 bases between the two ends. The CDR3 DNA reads TGTGCCAGCAGCTTCGGACGGACTTGGGGCACAGATACGCAGTATTTT. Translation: CASSFGRTWGTDTQYF.

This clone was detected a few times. Written as DNA, the CDR3 is TGTGCCAGCAGTCCCGCGACAGGAATAAACATTCAGTACTTC. It yields the protein CASSPATGINIQYF. The rearrangement joins TRBV28 to TRBJ2-4; perhaps TRBD1 as D (6 bases). This CDR3 spans 14 amino acids. Germline V lookup: CDR1 MDHEN, CDR2 SYDVKM. V lost 5 bases and J 6 bases, leaving 14 bases between the germline ends.

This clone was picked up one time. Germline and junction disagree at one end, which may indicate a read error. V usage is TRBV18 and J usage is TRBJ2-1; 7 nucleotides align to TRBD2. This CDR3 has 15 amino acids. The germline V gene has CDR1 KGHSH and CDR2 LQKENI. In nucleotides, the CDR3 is TGTGCCAGCTCGCCACCCGGGACTAACTACAATGAGCAGTTCTTC. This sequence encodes CASSPPGTNYNEQFF. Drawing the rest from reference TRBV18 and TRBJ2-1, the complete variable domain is NAGVMQNPRHLVRRRGQEARLRCSPMKGHSHVYWYRQLPEEGLKFMVYLQKENIIDESGMPKERFSAEFPKEGPSILRIQQVVRGDSAAYFCASSPPGTNYNEQFFGPGTRLTVL.

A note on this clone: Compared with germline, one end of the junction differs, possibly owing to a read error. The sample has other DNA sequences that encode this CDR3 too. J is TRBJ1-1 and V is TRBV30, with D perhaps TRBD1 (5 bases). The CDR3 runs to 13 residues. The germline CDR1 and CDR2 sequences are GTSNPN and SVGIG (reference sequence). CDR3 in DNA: TGTGCCTGGAGTGGACAGCCGAACACTGAGGCTTTCTTT. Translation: CAWSGQPNTEAFF.

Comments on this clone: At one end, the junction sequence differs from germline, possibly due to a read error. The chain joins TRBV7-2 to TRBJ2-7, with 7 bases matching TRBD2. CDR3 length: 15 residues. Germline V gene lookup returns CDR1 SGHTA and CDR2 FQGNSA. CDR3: CASSISAGPTYQQYF. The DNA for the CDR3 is TGTGCCAGCAGCATTTCAGCGGGACCTACCTACCAGCAGTACTTC.

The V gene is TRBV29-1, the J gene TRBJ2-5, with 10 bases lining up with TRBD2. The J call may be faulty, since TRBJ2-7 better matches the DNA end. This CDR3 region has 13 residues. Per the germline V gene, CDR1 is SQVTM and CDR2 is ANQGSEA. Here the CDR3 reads CSARLAGPYEQYF. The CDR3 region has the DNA TGCAGCGCTCGACTAGCGGGCCCCTACGAGCAGTACTTC.